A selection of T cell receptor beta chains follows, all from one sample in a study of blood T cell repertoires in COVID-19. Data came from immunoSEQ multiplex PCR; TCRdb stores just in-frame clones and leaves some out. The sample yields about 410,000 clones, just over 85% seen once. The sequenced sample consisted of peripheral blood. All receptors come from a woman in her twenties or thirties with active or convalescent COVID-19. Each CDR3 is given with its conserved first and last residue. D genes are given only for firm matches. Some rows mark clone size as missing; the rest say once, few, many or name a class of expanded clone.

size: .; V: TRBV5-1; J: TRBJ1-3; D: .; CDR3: CASSGGEAGNTIYF; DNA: TGCGCCAGCAGCGGGGGCGAGGCTGGAAACACCATATATTTT
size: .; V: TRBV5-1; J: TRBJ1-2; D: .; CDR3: CASSSGDTFYGYTF; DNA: TGCGCCAGCAGCTCAGGGGACACTTTCTATGGCTACACCTTC
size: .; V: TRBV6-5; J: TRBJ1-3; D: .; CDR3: CASTLTGSGNTIYF; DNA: TGTGCCAGCACCCTGACAGGCTCTGGAAACACCATATATTTT
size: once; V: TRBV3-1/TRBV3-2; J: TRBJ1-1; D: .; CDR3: CASRIAGATEAFF; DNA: TGTGCCAGCAGAATTGCAGGGGCGACTGAAGCTTTCTTT
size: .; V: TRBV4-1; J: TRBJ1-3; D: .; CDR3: CASSQVQVSGNTIYF; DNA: TGCGCCAGCAGCCAAGTTCAGGTCTCTGGAAACACCATATATTTT
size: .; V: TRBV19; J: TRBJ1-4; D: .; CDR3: CASSILGGNEKLFF; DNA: TGTGCCAGTAGTATATTGGGAGGGAATGAAAAACTGTTTTTT
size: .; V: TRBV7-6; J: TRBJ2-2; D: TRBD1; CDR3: CASSLDREEPSNTGELFF; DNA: TGTGCCAGCAGCTTGGACAGGGAAGAACCCTCGAACACCGGGGAGCTGTTTTTT
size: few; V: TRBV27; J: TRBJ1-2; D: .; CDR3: CASSLGAGFRDYGYTF; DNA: TGTGCCAGCAGTTTAGGGGCAGGGTTCAGGGACTATGGCTACACCTTC
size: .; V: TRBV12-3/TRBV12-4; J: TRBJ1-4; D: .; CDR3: CASSLEGLRLFF; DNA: TGTGCCAGCAGCCTAGAGGGACTTCGACTGTTTTTT
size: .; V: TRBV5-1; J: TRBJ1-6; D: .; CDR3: CASSLTGFNSPLHF; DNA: TGCGCCAGCAGCTTAACAGGGTTTAATTCACCCCTCCACTTT
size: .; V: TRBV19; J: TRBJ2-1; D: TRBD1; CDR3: CASARDSSYNEQFF; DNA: TGTGCCAGTGCGAGGGACAGCTCCTACAATGAGCAGTTCTTC
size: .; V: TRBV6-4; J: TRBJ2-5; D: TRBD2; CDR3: CASSDSAGGPETQYF; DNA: TGTGCCAGCAGTGACTCAGCGGGGGGGCCAGAGACCCAGTACTTC
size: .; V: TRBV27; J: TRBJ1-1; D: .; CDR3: CASSLSFPGAEAFF; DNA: TGTGCCAGCAGTTTAAGCTTCCCAGGGGCTGAAGCTTTCTTT
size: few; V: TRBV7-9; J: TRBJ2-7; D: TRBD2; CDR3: CASSFPTSGRHEQYF; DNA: TGTGCCAGCAGCTTTCCGACTAGCGGGAGACACGAGCAGTACTTC
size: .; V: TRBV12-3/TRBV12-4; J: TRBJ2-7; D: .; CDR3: CASSSGGEQYF; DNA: TGTGCCAGCAGCTCCGGGGGCGAGCAGTACTTC
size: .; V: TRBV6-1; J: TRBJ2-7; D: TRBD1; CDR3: CASSEAGTATYEQYF; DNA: TGTGCCAGCAGTGAAGCCGGGACAGCGACCTACGAGCAGTACTTC